Below are 8 T cell receptor beta chains sequenced from a single sample in a study of blood T cell repertoires in COVID-19. Clones were sequenced by immunoSEQ multiplex PCR, and TCRdb holds only the in-frame ones, with some missing. The repertoire includes under 300,000 clones, about 84% of them detected once, and 10% to 15% sits in the top ten. Sequencing used peripheral blood. Receptors originate from a man of 80 years or more with acute or convalescent COVID-19.

The J gene is TRBJ1-1, the V gene TRBV14; D possibly corresponds to TRBD1 (5 bases). The CDR3 extends over 16 amino acids. Trimming shortened V by 5 bases and J by 1 base, and 17 bases separated the two germline ends. Per germline, CDR1 SGHDN and CDR2 FVKESK. The CDR3 region is CASSFIGAIGNTEAFF. For the CDR3, the DNA is TGTGCCAGCAGCTTTATAGGGGCAATCGGGAACACTGAAGCTTTCTTT.

J is TRBJ2-1 and V is TRBV28, with 7 bases matching TRBD2. CDR3 size: 15 residues. The junction had 10 bases not matched to a gene; V was cut back by 7 bases and J by 4 bases. The germline gives CDR1 MDHEN, CDR2 SYDVKM. CDR3 nucleotides: TGTGCCAGCATCTTTAGTGGGGGGGTATACAATGAGCAGTTCTTC. Its translation: CASIFSGGVYNEQFF.

The genes are TRBV6-1 and TRBJ2-5, with D possibly TRBD2 on 6 matching bases. This CDR3 has 12 residues. Germline V gives CDR1 MNHNS, CDR2 SASEGT. V was cut by 6 bases and J by 4 bases, with 9 bases left in between. The CDR3 here is CASRVGGETQYF. The DNA of the CDR3 is TGTGCCAGCAGAGTGGGGGGAGAGACCCAGTACTTC.

CDR3 amino acids: CASSPLAGVNEQYF. For the CDR3, the DNA is TGTGCCAGCAGCCCCTTAGCGGGAGTCAACGAGCAGTACTTC. The genes are TRBV3-1 (or the pseudogene TRBV3-2) and TRBJ2-7, with TRBD2 identical over 9 bases. Germline V gives CDR1 LGHDT, CDR2 YNNKEL (reference sequence). The CDR3 has 14 amino acids. V lost 4 bases and J lost 5; bases outside the gene matches: 6.

The chain employs TRBV24-1 and TRBJ2-7, with 7 bases fitting TRBD1. There are 16 residues in the CDR3. After removal of 4 bases from V and 2 bases from J, the junction contained 10 bases not matched to a gene. Per the germline V gene, CDR1 is KGHDR and CDR2 is SFDVKD. Here the CDR3 DNA reads TGTGCCACCAGTGACCCTAGGGACAGCGCTCCCTACGAGCAGTACTTC. Translating it yields CATSDPRDSAPYEQYF.

The chain couples TRBV2 to TRBJ1-1, with a weak D call TRBD1 (5 bases). Germline V CDR1 and CDR2: SNHLY, FYNNEI. The V end was cut by 7 bases, the J end by 5 bases, with 23 bases between. CDR3 length equals 16 residues. The CDR3 coding sequence is TGTGCCAGCACCCTTGAAGGTTTCAGGGCGGGGACTGAAGCTTTCTTT. This encodes CASTLEGFRAGTEAFF.

This rearrangement joins TRBV6-5 to TRBJ2-3; 7 bases map to TRBD2. J gave up 7 bases and V 11 bases, and 9 bases lay outside the gene matches. The CDR3 covers 12 residues. Germline V lookup: CDR1 MNHEY, CDR2 SVGAGI. In nucleotides, the CDR3 is TGTGCCTCGGGGGGAGGTGCGTATACGCAGTATTTT. The encoded protein is CASGGGAYTQYF.

This chain joins TRBV4-1 and TRBJ1-2; D perhaps matches TRBD1 (5 bases). Germline V gives CDR1 MGHRA, CDR2 YSYEKL. There are 14 residues in the CDR3. The ends were cut back, 0 bases at V and 5 bases at J, with 10 bases in the middle. CDR3 sequence: CASSQDGRVYGYTF. The CDR3 region has the DNA TGCGCCAGCAGCCAAGATGGCAGGGTATATGGCTACACCTTC.